The 4 T cell receptor beta chains presented below share a single source sample, sequenced in a study of CD8 T cells in Susac syndrome. Reverse transcription of roughly 0.45 to 1 ug RNA was performed with random hexamers. TCRdb re-derived calls from the immunoSEQ multiplex PCR reads in MiXCR, one entry per CDR3 protein. The table records about 280,000 distinct CDR3 sequences, approximately 85% of them present only once. What was sequenced was CD8+ T cells from PBMCs. The origin of the receptors is a human donor with multiple sclerosis.

The chain is built from TRBV6-5 and TRBJ2-1; D perhaps matches TRBD2 (6 bases). CDR3 length equals 14 residues. The germline V and J ends were trimmed by 3 bases and 7 bases, with 13 bases remaining between them. Per germline, CDR1 MNHEY and CDR2 SVGAGI. CDR3 sequence: CASSYQEGYNEQFF. The CDR3 DNA follows: TGTGCCAGCAGTTATCAGGAGGGGTATAATGAGCAGTTCTTC.

This clonotype was detected a few times. The chain employs TRBV29-1 and TRBJ2-2, with 8 bases identical to TRBD2. Germline V gene data show CDR1 as SQVTM and CDR2 as ANQGSEA. The CDR3 runs 14 residues. V shed 7 bases, J shed 6 bases, and the junction held 10 bases outside the gene matches. The CDR3 here is CSATAGESPGELFF. CDR3 bases: TGCAGCGCCACAGCGGGAGAGAGTCCCGGGGAGCTGTTTTTT.

This clonotype was observed once. V gene TRBV18 combines with J gene TRBJ2-5, with D unresolved. Trimming cost V 2 bases and J 4 bases, with 11 bases left between them. The germline V gene has CDR1 KGHSH and CDR2 LQKENI. The CDR3 runs 14 residues. CDR3 bases: TGTGCCAGCTCACCAGTCAGGTTCGCAGAGACCCAGTACTTC. This gives the protein CASSPVRFAETQYF.

This clonotype was detected once. The CDR3 spells CASSLIGTGGREQYF. The CDR3 DNA reads as TGTGCCAGCAGTTTAATCGGGACAGGGGGCCGCGAGCAGTACTTC. The rearrangement links TRBV27 to TRBJ2-7; TRBD1 aligns across 12 bases. CDR3 length equals 15 residues. The J segment lost 6 bases and the V segment lost 2 bases, leaving 5 bases of the junction unmatched. Germline values: CDR1 MNHEY, CDR2 SMNVEV (reference sequence).